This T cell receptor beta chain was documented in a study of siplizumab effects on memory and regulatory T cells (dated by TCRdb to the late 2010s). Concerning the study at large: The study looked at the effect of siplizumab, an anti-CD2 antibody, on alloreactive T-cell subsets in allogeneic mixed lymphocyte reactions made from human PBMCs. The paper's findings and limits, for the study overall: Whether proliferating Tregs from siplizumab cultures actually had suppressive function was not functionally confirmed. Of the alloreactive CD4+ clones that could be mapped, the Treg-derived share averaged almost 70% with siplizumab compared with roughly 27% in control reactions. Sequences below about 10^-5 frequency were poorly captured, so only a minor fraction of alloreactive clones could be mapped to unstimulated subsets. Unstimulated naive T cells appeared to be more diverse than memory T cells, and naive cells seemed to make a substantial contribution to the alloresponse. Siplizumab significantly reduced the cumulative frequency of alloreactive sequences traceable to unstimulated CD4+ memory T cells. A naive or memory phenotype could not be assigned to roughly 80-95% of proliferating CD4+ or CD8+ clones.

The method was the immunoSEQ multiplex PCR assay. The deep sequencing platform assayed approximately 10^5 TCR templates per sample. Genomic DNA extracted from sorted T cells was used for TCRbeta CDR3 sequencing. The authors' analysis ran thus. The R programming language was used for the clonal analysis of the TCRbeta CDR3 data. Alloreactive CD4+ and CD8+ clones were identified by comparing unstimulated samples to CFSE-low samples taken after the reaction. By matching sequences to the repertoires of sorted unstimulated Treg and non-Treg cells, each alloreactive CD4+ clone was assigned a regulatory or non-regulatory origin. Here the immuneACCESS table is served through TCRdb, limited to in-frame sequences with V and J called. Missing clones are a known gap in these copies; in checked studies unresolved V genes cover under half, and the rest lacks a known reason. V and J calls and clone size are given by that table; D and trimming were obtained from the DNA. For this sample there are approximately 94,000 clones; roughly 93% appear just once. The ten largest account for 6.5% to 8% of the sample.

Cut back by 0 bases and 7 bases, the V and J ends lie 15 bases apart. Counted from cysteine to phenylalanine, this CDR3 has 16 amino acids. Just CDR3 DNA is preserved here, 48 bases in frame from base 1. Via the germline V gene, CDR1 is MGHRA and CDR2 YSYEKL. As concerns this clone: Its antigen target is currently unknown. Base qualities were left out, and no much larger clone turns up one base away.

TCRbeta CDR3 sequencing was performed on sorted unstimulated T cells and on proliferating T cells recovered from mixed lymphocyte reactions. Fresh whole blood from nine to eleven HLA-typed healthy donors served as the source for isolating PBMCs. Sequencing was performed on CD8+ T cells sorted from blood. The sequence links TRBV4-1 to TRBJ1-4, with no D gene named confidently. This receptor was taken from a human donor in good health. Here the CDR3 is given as CASSQDRGGLGEKLFF. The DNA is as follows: TGCGCCAGCAGCCAAGATCGCGGCGGTCTTGGTGAAAAACTGTTTTTT.